This TCR beta chain was identified in a study of response to subunit inactivated influenza vaccine. V was shortened by 6 bases and J by 2 bases, with 5 bases between the two germline ends. The CDR3 runs to 11 residues. CDR1 is MDHEN and CDR2 is SYDVKM in the germline V gene. General study findings and limits: The authors offered the suggestion that each seasonal influenza vaccination recruits few new T cells.

This clonotype was seen many times. Antigen: not known. TCRdb re-called the RT-PCR reads with MiXCR, one entry per CDR3 protein. The sample has roughly 630,000 distinct CDR3 sequences, 11% to 15% seen once. The sequence was obtained from a man between 50 and 59 years old who received an inactivated influenza vaccine. The specimen was PBMCs from blood, collected 14 days before vaccination. The chain combines TRBV28 with TRBJ2-7; D not resolved. In nucleotides, the CDR3 is TGTGCCAGCAGCTATACCTACGAGCAGTACTTC. This sequence encodes CASSYTYEQYF.